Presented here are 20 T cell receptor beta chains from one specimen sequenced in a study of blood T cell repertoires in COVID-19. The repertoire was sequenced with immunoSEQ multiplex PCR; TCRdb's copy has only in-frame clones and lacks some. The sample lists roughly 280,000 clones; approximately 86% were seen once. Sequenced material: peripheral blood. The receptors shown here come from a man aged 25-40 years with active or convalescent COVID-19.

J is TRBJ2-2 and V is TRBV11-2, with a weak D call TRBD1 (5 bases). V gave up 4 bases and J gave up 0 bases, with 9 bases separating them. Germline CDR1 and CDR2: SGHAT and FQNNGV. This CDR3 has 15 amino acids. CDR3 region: CASSYGHANTGELFF. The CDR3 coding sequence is TGTGCCAGCAGCTACGGACACGCGAACACCGGGGAGCTGTTTTTT.

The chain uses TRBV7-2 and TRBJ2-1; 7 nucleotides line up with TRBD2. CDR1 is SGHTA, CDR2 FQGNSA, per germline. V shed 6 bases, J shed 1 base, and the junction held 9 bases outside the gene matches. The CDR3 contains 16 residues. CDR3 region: CASSPGGMKSYNEQFF. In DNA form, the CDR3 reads TGTGCCAGCAGTCCGGGGGGAATGAAGTCCTACAATGAGCAGTTCTTC.

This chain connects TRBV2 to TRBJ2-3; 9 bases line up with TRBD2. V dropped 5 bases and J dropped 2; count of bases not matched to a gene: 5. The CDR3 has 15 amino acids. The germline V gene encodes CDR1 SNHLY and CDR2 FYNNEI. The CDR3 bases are TGTGCCAGCAGTTATAGCGGGGGAGTCACAGATACGCAGTATTTT. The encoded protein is CASSYSGGVTDTQYF.

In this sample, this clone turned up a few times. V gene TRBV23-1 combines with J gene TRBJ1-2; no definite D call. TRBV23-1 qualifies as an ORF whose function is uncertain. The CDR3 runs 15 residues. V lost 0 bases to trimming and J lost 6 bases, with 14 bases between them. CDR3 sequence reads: CASSQSSEGRDGYTF. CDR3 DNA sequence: TGCGCCAGCAGTCAATCCTCGGAGGGCCGGGATGGCTACACCTTC.

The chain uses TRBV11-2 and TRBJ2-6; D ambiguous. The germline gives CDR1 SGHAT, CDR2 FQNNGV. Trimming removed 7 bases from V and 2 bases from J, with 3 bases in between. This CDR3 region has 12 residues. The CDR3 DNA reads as TGTGCCAGCACAGCTGGGGCCAACGTCCTGACTTTC. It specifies CASTAGANVLTF. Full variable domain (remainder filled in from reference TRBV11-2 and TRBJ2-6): EAGVAQSPRYKIIEKRQSVAFWCNPISGHATLYWYQQILGQGPKLLIQFQNNGVVDDSQLPKDRFSAERLKGVDSTLKIQPAKLEDSAVYLCASTAGANVLTFGAGSRLTVL.

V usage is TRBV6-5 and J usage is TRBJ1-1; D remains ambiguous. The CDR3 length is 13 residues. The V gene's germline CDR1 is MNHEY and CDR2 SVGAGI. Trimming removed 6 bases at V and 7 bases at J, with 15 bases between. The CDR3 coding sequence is TGTGCCAGCAGCCTAGGTGGCCAGTTTGAAGCTTTCTTT. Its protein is CASSLGGQFEAFF.

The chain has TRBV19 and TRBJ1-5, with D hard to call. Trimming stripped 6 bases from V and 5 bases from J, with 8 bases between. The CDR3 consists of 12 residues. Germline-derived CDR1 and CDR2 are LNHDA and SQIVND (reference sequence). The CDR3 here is CASRPTDQPQHF. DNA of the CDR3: TGTGCCAGTAGACCGACTGATCAGCCCCAGCATTTT. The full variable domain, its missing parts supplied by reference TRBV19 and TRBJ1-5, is DGGITQSPKYLFRKEGQNVTLSCEQNLNHDAMYWYRQDPGQGLRLIYYSQIVNDFQKGDIAEGYSVSREKKESFPLTVTSAQKNPTAFYLCASRPTDQPQHFGDGTRLSIL.

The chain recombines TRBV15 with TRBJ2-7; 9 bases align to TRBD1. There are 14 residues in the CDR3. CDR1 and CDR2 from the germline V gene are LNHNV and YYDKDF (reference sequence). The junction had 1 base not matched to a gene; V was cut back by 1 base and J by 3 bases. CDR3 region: CATSRADRGYEQYF. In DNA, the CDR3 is TGTGCCACCAGCAGAGCGGACAGGGGCTACGAGCAGTACTTC. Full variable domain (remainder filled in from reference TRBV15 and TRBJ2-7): DAMVIQNPRYQVTQFGKPVTLSCSQTLNHNVMYWYQQKSSQAPKLLFHYYDKDFNNEADTPDNFQSRRPNTSFCFLDIRSPGLGDTAMYLCATSRADRGYEQYFGPGTRLTVT.

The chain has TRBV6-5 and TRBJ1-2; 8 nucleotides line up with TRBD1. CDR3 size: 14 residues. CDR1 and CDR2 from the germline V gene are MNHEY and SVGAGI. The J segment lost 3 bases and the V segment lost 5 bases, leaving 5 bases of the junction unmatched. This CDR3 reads CASSLTTGDYGYTF. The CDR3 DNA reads TGTGCCAGCAGTCTTACGACAGGGGACTATGGCTACACCTTC.

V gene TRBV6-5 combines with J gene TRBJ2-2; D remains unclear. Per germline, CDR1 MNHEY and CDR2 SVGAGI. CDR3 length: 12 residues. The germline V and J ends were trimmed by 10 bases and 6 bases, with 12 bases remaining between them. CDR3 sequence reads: CATREVPGELFF. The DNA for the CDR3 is TGTGCCACCAGAGAGGTCCCCGGGGAGCTGTTTTTT.

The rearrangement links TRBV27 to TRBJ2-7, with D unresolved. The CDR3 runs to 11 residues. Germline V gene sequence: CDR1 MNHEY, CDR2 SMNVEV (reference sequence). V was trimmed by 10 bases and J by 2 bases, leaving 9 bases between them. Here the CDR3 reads CATSFAYEQYF. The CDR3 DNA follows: TGTGCCACCTCCTTTGCCTACGAGCAGTACTTC.

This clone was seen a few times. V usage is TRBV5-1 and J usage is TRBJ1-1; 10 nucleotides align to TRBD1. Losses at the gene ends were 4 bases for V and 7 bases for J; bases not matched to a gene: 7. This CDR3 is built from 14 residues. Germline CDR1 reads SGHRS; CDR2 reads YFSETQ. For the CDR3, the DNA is TGCGCCAGCAGCCCCAGACAGGGGGCGAATGAAGCTTTCTTT. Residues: CASSPRQGANEAFF.

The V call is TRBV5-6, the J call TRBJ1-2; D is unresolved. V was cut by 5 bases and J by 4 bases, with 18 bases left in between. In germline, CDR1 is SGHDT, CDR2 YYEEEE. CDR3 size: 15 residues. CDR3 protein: CASRYRGGVSYGYTF. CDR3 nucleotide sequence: TGTGCCAGCAGATATAGAGGCGGGGTGTCCTATGGCTACACCTTC.

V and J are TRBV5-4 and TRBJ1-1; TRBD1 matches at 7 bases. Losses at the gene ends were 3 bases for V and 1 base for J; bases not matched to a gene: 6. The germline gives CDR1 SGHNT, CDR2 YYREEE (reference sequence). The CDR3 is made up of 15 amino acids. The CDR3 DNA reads TGTGCCAGCAGCTCAGGGACAGAGTGGAACACTGAAGCTTTCTTT. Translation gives CASSSGTEWNTEAFF. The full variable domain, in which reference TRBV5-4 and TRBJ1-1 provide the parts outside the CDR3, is ETGVTQSPTHLIKTRGQQVTLRCSSQSGHNTVSWYQQALGQGPQFIFQYYREEENGRGNFPPRFSGLQFPNYSSELNVNALELDDSALYLCASSSGTEWNTEAFFGQGTRLTVV.

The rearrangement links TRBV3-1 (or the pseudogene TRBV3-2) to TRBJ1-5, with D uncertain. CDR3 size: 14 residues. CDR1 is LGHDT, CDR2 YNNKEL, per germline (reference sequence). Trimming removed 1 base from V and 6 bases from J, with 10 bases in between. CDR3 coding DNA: TGTGCCAGCAGCCAAGGACTTTTGATTCAGCCCCAGCATTTT. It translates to CASSQGLLIQPQHF.

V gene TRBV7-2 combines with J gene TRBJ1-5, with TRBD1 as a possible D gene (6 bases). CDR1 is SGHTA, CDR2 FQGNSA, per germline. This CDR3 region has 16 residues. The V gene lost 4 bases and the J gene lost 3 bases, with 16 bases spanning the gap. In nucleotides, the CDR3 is TGTGCCAGCAGCTCTATACAGGGAGAGGCCAATCAGCCCCAGCATTTT. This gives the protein CASSSIQGEANQPQHF.

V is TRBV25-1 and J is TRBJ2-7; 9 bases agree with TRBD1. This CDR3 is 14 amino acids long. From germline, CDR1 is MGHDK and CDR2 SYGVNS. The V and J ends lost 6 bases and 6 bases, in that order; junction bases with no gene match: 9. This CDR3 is CASSPQGASSEQYF. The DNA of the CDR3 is TGTGCCAGCAGCCCACAGGGGGCCTCGTCCGAGCAGTACTTC.

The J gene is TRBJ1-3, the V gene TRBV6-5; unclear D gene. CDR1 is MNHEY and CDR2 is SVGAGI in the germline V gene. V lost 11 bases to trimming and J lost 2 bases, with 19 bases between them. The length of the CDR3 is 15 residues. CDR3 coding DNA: TGTGCCTCCCAACGTCAGGTTGAACCTGGAAACACCATATATTTT. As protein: CASQRQVEPGNTIYF.

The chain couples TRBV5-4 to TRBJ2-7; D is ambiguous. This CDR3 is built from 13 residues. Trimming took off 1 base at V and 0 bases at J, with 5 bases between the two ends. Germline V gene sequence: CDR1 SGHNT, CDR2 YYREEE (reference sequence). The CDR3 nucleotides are TGTGCCAGCAGCTTGCCCAGCTCCTACGAGCAGTACTTC. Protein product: CASSLPSSYEQYF.

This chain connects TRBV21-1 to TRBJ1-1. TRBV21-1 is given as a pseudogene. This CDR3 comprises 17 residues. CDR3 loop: CASSLPPGTMTNTEAFF. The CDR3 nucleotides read TGTGCCAGCAGCCTCCCGCCCGGCACTATGACGAACACTGAAGCTTTCTTT.